What follows are 17 T cell receptor beta chains derived from one specimen sequenced in a study of T cell repertoires in cytomegalovirus infection. TCRdb re-called the reads through MiXCR, storing one row per CDR3 protein. The sample contains 100,000 or so distinct CDR3 sequences, 20% to 30% of which appear only once. The sequenced sample consisted of CD8+ T cells from PBMCs. These receptors all come from a human donor in good health (CMV status not recorded). Some clones in this sample may be carry-over from other donors' samples.

V and J are TRBV12-3 or TRBV12-4 and TRBJ1-2, with 7 bases lining up with TRBD1. The CDR3 has 12 residues. V lost 6 bases and J lost 6; bases outside the gene matches: 4. CDR3: CASRSRGNGYTF. CDR3 nucleotide sequence: TGTGCCAGCAGAAGCAGGGGGAATGGCTACACCTTC.

This clonotype was counted a few times. The chain carries TRBV6-6 and TRBJ2-1; 12 bases are shared with TRBD2. Germline values: CDR1 MNHNY, CDR2 SVGAGI (reference sequence). The trim removed 0 bases at V and 9 bases at J, leaving 0 bases unmatched. The CDR3 sequence is 14 residues long. CDR3 sequence (DNA): TGTGCCAGCAGTTACTCACTAGCGGGGGGTGAGCAGTTCTTC. Amino acid sequence: CASSYSLAGGEQFF.

The chain employs TRBV30 and TRBJ2-1; unclear D gene. The CDR3 has 14 amino acids. Germline V gene sequence: CDR1 GTSNPN, CDR2 SVGIG (reference sequence). Trimming left V 4 bases short and J 7 bases short, with 17 bases between. CDR3 residues: CAWTHVLAKNEQFF. The CDR3 bases are TGTGCCTGGACCCACGTTTTGGCTAAGAATGAGCAGTTCTTC.

The table lists this clonotype with a few counts. This chain uses TRBV6-1 with TRBJ1-6, with 10 bases matching TRBD1. Germline CDR1 reads MNHNS; CDR2 reads SASEGT. This CDR3 region has 17 residues. The ends lost 7 bases at V and 3 bases at J; junction bases unmatched: 9. CDR3 residues: CASILKDRGNYNSPLHF. Written as DNA, the CDR3 is TGTGCCAGCATACTTAAGGACAGGGGGAACTATAATTCACCCCTCCACTTT.

The chain couples TRBV24-1 to TRBJ2-7, with 9 bases that match TRBD1. Germline V lookup: CDR1 KGHDR, CDR2 SFDVKD. The CDR3 consists of 15 residues. J lost 3 bases, V lost 2 bases, and 4 bases had no gene match. The CDR3 sequence: CATSDSTGGSYEQYF. CDR3 DNA sequence: TGTGCCACCAGTGATTCCACAGGGGGCAGCTACGAGCAGTACTTC.

In the case of this clonotype: One base away lies a much larger clone, so this may be a sequencing read error. The V and J genes are TRBV7-2 and TRBJ2-7; either TRBD1 or TRBD2 may supply D (5 bases each). The CDR3 runs 13 residues. CDR1 and CDR2 (germline): SGHTA, FQGNSA. CDR3 sequence: CASSWGNLYVQYF. The DNA for the CDR3 is TGTGCCAGCAGCTGGGGGAATCTCTACGTGCAGTACTTC.

This clonotype was counted only a few times. The V call is TRBV15, the J call TRBJ2-3, with D possibly matching TRBD1 (6 bases). Trimming pared 1 base from V and 0 bases from J, leaving 11 bases between. This CDR3 spans 16 amino acids. Germline CDR1 LNHNV, CDR2 YYDKDF (reference sequence). The CDR3 spells CATSRGTDPSTDTQYF. CDR3 sequence (DNA): TGTGCCACCAGCAGAGGGACAGATCCTAGCACAGATACGCAGTATTTT.

About this clonotype itself: A much larger clonotype is one base distant, so this may be a read error. The CDR3 does not end in the conserved phenylalanine or tryptophan, so this is likely a read error. This chain links TRBV12-3 or TRBV12-4 with TRBJ1-1; D is unresolved. The CDR3 loop spans 12 amino acids. V was cut by 1 base and J by 9 bases, with 9 bases left in between. The CDR3 region is CASSLGGVKAFY. For the CDR3, the DNA is TGTGCCAGCAGTTTAGGTGGGGTGAAAGCTTTCTAT.

This clonotype occurred many times. The gene calls are TRBV29-1 and TRBJ2-1; 11 nucleotides line up with TRBD2. The CDR3 has 17 residues. Germline assignment: CDR1 SQVTM and CDR2 ANQGSEA. J lost 5 bases, V lost 4 bases, and 13 bases had no gene match. CDR3 nucleotides: TGCAGCGTTGCCGGGTCCATAGCGGGAGGGCCGGACAATGAGCAGTTCTTC. Protein product: CSVAGSIAGGPDNEQFF.

CDR3 coding DNA: TGTGCCAGCAGCGATAGTATTCGCTCCGAGCAGTACTTC. Encoded protein: CASSDSIRSEQYF. The gene calls are TRBV7-9 and TRBJ2-7; D remains ambiguous. This CDR3 has 13 residues. CDR1 is SEHNR, CDR2 FQNEAQ, per germline (reference sequence). V was pared by 5 bases and J by 6 bases, with 14 bases between.

This clonotype was seen a few times. This chain joins TRBV2 and TRBJ2-5, with D maybe TRBD2 (6 bases). V dropped 8 bases and J dropped 3 bases, with 13 bases sitting between them. The CDR3 has 13 residues. Germline values: CDR1 SNHLY, CDR2 FYNNEI. The CDR3 here is CASVSGEEETQYF. CDR3 coding DNA: TGTGCCAGCGTCTCTGGGGAGGAAGAGACCCAGTACTTC.

This chain connects TRBV2 to TRBJ2-7; 14 bases are shared with TRBD2. J was trimmed by 5 bases and V by 10 bases; bases with no gene match: 10. CDR3 length equals 15 residues. The germline gives CDR1 SNHLY, CDR2 FYNNEI. CDR3 protein: CAIPGGTSGRNEQYF. CDR3 bases: TGTGCCATCCCAGGGGGGACTAGCGGGAGAAACGAGCAGTACTTC.

This clonotype was seen ten or more times. This chain joins TRBV12-3 or TRBV12-4 and TRBJ2-5; D unresolved. The V gene lost 3 bases and the J gene lost 3 bases, with 8 bases spanning the gap. The CDR3 length is 13 residues. As DNA, the CDR3 is TGTGCCAGCAGTTTCGAATCAAAAGAGACCCAGTACTTC. It encodes CASSFESKETQYF.

V usage is TRBV6-2 or TRBV6-3 and J usage is TRBJ2-2; TRBD1 or TRBD2 may be the D gene (5 bases each). Germline values: CDR1 MNHEY, CDR2 SVGEGT. The CDR3 totals 16 residues. Deletions cut 7 bases from V and 0 bases from J, with 15 bases between. The CDR3 reads CASNPTGRTNTGELFF. CDR3 nucleotides: TGTGCCAGCAATCCGACGGGGCGTACGAACACCGGGGAGCTGTTTTTT.

J is TRBJ2-5 and V is TRBV6-2 or TRBV6-3; D is perhaps TRBD2 (6 bases). This CDR3 spans 16 amino acids. V lost 6 bases to trimming and J lost 2 bases, with 19 bases between them. Germline loops: CDR1 MNHEY, CDR2 SVGEGT. Written as DNA, the CDR3 is TGTGCCAGCAGCCGAAGTAGCGGAAACAGACAAGAGACCCAGTACTTC. It is translated as CASSRSSGNRQETQYF.

The table lists this clonotype with a few counts. V gene TRBV12-3 or TRBV12-4 combines with J gene TRBJ1-2, with 9 bases aligning to TRBD1. The CDR3 is 14 amino acids. The V gene end was trimmed by 8 bases and the J gene end by 6 bases; junction bases not matched to a gene: 10. CDR3: CASARGQGRDGYTF. CDR3 in DNA: TGTGCCAGCGCCCGGGGACAGGGAAGGGATGGCTACACCTTC.

This clonotype occurred a few times. The rearrangement uses TRBV6-6 and TRBJ2-1; D unresolved. The germline CDR1 and CDR2 sequences are MNHNY and SVGAGI (reference sequence). Trimming removed 0 bases at V and 4 bases at J, with 7 bases between. The CDR3 totals 14 residues. The CDR3 region is CASSYSTVYNEQFF. The CDR3 DNA reads TGTGCCAGCAGTTACTCTACAGTATACAATGAGCAGTTCTTC.